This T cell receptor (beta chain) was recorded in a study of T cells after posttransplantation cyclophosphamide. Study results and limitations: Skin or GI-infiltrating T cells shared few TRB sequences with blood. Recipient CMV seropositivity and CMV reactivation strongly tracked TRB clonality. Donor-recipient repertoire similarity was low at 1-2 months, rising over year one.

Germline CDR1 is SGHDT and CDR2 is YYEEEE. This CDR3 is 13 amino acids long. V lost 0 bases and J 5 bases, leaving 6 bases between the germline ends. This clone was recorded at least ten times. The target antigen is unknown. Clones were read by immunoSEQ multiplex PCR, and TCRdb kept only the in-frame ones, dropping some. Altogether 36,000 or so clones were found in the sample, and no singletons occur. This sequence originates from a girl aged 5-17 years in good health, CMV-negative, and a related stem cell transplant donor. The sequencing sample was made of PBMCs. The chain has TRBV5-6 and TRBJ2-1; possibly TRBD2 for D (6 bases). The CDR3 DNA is TGTGCCAGCAGCTTGGGGGGGGACAATGAGCAGTTCTTC. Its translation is CASSLGGDNEQFF.